The source of this TCR beta chain is a study of blood T cells in healthy people across ages. On the study more broadly: In model experiments, template switching was able to capture about one barcoded beta molecule for every two T cells that were present. Study conclusions and caveats: PBMCs that were unsorted prevented a conclusive naive versus antigen-experienced comparison.

As regards this clonotype: Its antigen is currently unknown.

It was with a sample-barcoded 5' primer and a J-beta primer mix that a second PCR of roughly 7 to 12 cycles was run. A single record per CDR3 protein comes from TCRdb applying MiXCR to the 5' RACE reads. This sample carries 1.5 million or so distinct CDR3 sequences, about 40% of them seen once, and the ten largest clones take 6.5% to 10%. The receptor was derived from a young woman in good health. The sample taken for sequencing was blood.

The CDR3 sequence is CASSGIQGKMEKLFF. CDR3 in DNA: TGTGCCAGCAGTGGGATACAGGGGAAGATGGAAAAACTGTTTTTT. The chain uses TRBV6-1 and TRBJ1-4, with 7 positions matching TRBD1. Germline CDR1 MNHNS, CDR2 SASEGT. The CDR3 covers 15 residues. V shed 4 bases and J 8 bases; nucleotides not matched to a gene: 10.